A selection of T cell receptor beta chains follows, all from one sample in a study of T cells in Graves' hyperthyroidism and ophthalmopathy. TCRdb reprocessed the multiplex PCR reads with MiXCR, giving one entry per CDR3 protein. The repertoire has 350,000 to 400,000 distinct CDR3 sequences, about 19% of them found once; the top ten carry 3.5% to 4%. Sequencing was carried out using blood. These receptors were obtained from a woman between 18 and 29 years old with Graves' hyperthyroidism. The CDR3 runs from the conserved cysteine through the conserved F or W. The order of the fields is J gene, D gene, clone size, V gene, CDR3 protein, CDR3 DNA. D genes are given only for firm matches. Not every row has a clone size; where given, it reads once, few, many or a size class.

J gene: TRBJ1-1
D gene: TRBD1
clone size: many
V gene: TRBV19
CDR3 protein: CASSRRDRGTEAFF
CDR3 DNA: TGTGCCAGTAGTCGCCGGGACAGGGGGACTGAAGCTTTCTTT

J gene: TRBJ2-5
D gene: TRBD2
clone size: few
V gene: TRBV11-2
CDR3 protein: CASQRGGGKTQYF
CDR3 DNA: TGTGCCAGTCAGCGGGGGGGCGGGAAGACCCAGTACTTC

J gene: TRBJ2-7
D gene: .
clone size: many
V gene: TRBV20-1
CDR3 protein: CSPKVRGDHEQYF
CDR3 DNA: TGCAGTCCTAAAGTAAGGGGGGACCACGAGCAGTACTTC

J gene: TRBJ2-7
D gene: .
clone size: .
V gene: TRBV20-1
CDR3 protein: CSARDLEDIWGQYF
CDR3 DNA: TGCAGTGCTAGAGATCTCGAGGACATCTGGGGGCAGTACTTC

J gene: TRBJ2-3
D gene: .
clone size: many
V gene: TRBV20-1
CDR3 protein: CSARDAASGTDTQYF
CDR3 DNA: TGCAGTGCTAGAGACGCGGCCTCTGGCACAGATACGCAGTATTTT

J gene: TRBJ1-5
D gene: .
clone size: .
V gene: TRBV6-1
CDR3 protein: CASRIRGPQHF
CDR3 DNA: TGTGCCAGCAGGATCAGGGGGCCCCAGCATTTT

J gene: TRBJ2-5
D gene: .
clone size: many
V gene: TRBV7-2
CDR3 protein: CASSLAYGFQETQYF
CDR3 DNA: TGTGCCAGCAGCTTAGCTTATGGTTTCCAAGAGACCCAGTACTTC

J gene: TRBJ1-2
D gene: .
clone size: many
V gene: TRBV12-3/TRBV12-4
CDR3 protein: CASSLQIYGARGGYTF
CDR3 DNA: TGTGCCAGCAGTTTACAAATCTATGGGGCGCGGGGTGGCTACACCTTC

J gene: TRBJ2-7
D gene: .
clone size: many
V gene: TRBV19
CDR3 protein: CASNTGNSYEQYF
CDR3 DNA: TGTGCCAGTAATACAGGAAACTCCTACGAGCAGTACTTC

J gene: TRBJ1-5
D gene: TRBD1
clone size: .
V gene: TRBV4-1
CDR3 protein: CASSQEGGTGYQPQHF
CDR3 DNA: TGCGCCAGCAGCCAAGAGGGCGGGACAGGGTACCAGCCCCAGCATTTT

J gene: TRBJ1-5
D gene: TRBD1
clone size: medium-sized
V gene: TRBV6-1
CDR3 protein: CASSATTGGGQPQHF
CDR3 DNA: TGTGCCAGCAGTGCGACGACAGGGGGAGGCCAGCCCCAGCATTTT

J gene: TRBJ1-1
D gene: .
clone size: .
V gene: TRBV12-3/TRBV12-4
CDR3 protein: CASSDSQLPSTEAFF
CDR3 DNA: TGTGCCAGCAGCGACAGTCAATTACCTAGCACTGAAGCTTTCTTT

J gene: TRBJ2-4
D gene: .
clone size: .
V gene: TRBV7-9
CDR3 protein: CASSLALGLAKNIQYF
CDR3 DNA: TGTGCCAGCAGCTTAGCGCTCGGATTAGCCAAAAACATTCAGTACTTC

J gene: TRBJ1-2
D gene: .
clone size: few
V gene: TRBV6-2/TRBV6-3
CDR3 protein: CASSRSGSLYGYTF
CDR3 DNA: TGTGCCAGCAGTCGCAGCGGGAGCCTATATGGCTACACCTTC

J gene: TRBJ2-5
D gene: .
clone size: many
V gene: TRBV4-1
CDR3 protein: CASSQDWRLKYF
CDR3 DNA: TGCGCCAGCAGCCAAGATTGGCGGCTCAAGTACTTC

J gene: TRBJ1-2
D gene: TRBD1
clone size: many
V gene: TRBV12-3/TRBV12-4
CDR3 protein: CASSVRGQGLMYGYTF
CDR3 DNA: TGTGCCAGCAGTGTAAGGGGACAGGGACTGATGTATGGCTACACCTTC

J gene: TRBJ2-7
D gene: .
clone size: many
V gene: TRBV13
CDR3 protein: CASSLLQGTYEQYF
CDR3 DNA: TGTGCCAGCAGCTTATTGCAGGGTACCTACGAGCAGTACTTC

J gene: TRBJ2-6
D gene: .
clone size: .
V gene: TRBV24-1
CDR3 protein: CATSPSISSGANVLTF
CDR3 DNA: TGTGCCACCAGTCCCAGTATCAGCTCTGGGGCCAACGTCCTGACTTTC

J gene: TRBJ1-1
D gene: .
clone size: many
V gene: TRBV2
CDR3 protein: CASKIRTGGTEAFF
CDR3 DNA: TGTGCCAGCAAAATCCGGACGGGCGGCACTGAAGCTTTCTTT

J gene: TRBJ2-2
D gene: .
clone size: many
V gene: TRBV6-1
CDR3 protein: CASGRRPWNTGELFF
CDR3 DNA: TGTGCCAGCGGGCGGCGCCCGTGGAACACCGGGGAGCTGTTTTTT

J gene: TRBJ2-5
D gene: .
clone size: .
V gene: TRBV20-1
CDR3 protein: CSALRGVRAQYF
CDR3 DNA: TGCAGTGCATTAAGGGGGGTGCGGGCCCAGTACTTC

J gene: TRBJ2-7
D gene: .
clone size: many
V gene: TRBV6-1
CDR3 protein: CASSVHSSYEQYF
CDR3 DNA: TGTGCCAGCAGTGTTCACAGCTCCTACGAGCAGTACTTC

J gene: TRBJ2-7
D gene: TRBD1
clone size: many
V gene: TRBV12-3/TRBV12-4
CDR3 protein: CASSSVTGGFNEQYF
CDR3 DNA: TGTGCCAGCAGTTCGGTGACAGGGGGCTTCAACGAGCAGTACTTC

J gene: TRBJ1-1
D gene: .
clone size: .
V gene: TRBV19
CDR3 protein: CASSILPIPDTEAFF
CDR3 DNA: TGTGCCAGTAGTATCTTGCCCATTCCGGACACTGAAGCTTTCTTT

J gene: TRBJ1-5
D gene: .
clone size: many
V gene: TRBV6-5
CDR3 protein: CASSYSGYSNQPQHF
CDR3 DNA: TGTGCCAGCAGTTACTCGGGGTATAGCAATCAGCCCCAGCATTTT

J gene: TRBJ1-1
D gene: .
clone size: many
V gene: TRBV28
CDR3 protein: CASSFFGGPNTEAFF
CDR3 DNA: TGTGCCAGCAGTTTTTTTGGGGGCCCGAACACTGAAGCTTTCTTT

J gene: TRBJ2-2
D gene: .
clone size: many
V gene: TRBV30
CDR3 protein: CAWSVFPNTGELFF
CDR3 DNA: TGTGCCTGGAGTGTATTCCCGAACACCGGGGAGCTGTTTTTT

J gene: TRBJ1-2
D gene: .
clone size: .
V gene: TRBV12-3/TRBV12-4
CDR3 protein: CASSNYYGYTF
CDR3 DNA: TGTGCCAGCAGTAACTATTATGGCTACACCTTC

J gene: TRBJ2-5
D gene: TRBD2
clone size: many
V gene: TRBV10-2
CDR3 protein: CASSEWSSGDQETQYF
CDR3 DNA: TGCGCCAGCAGTGAGTGGAGTAGCGGGGACCAAGAGACCCAGTACTTC

J gene: TRBJ1-2
D gene: .
clone size: many
V gene: TRBV6-1
CDR3 protein: CASSGTNYGYTF
CDR3 DNA: TGTGCCAGCAGTGGGACGAACTATGGCTACACCTTC

J gene: TRBJ1-5
D gene: .
clone size: many
V gene: TRBV12-3/TRBV12-4
CDR3 protein: CASRPTGNSNQPQHF
CDR3 DNA: TGTGCCAGCAGACCTACAGGGAATAGCAATCAGCCCCAGCATTTT

J gene: TRBJ1-2
D gene: .
clone size: many
V gene: TRBV12-3/TRBV12-4
CDR3 protein: CASSPPGGALRYTF
CDR3 DNA: TGTGCCAGCAGTCCCCCGGGGGGCGCTTTGAGGTACACCTTC

J gene: TRBJ2-2
D gene: .
clone size: many
V gene: TRBV7-9
CDR3 protein: CASSFKNTGELFF
CDR3 DNA: TGTGCCAGCAGCTTCAAGAACACCGGGGAGCTGTTTTTT

J gene: TRBJ1-2
D gene: .
clone size: many
V gene: TRBV15
CDR3 protein: CATSRAKGGGGYTF
CDR3 DNA: TGTGCCACCAGCAGAGCAAAGGGGGGGGGCGGCTACACCTTC

J gene: TRBJ1-1
D gene: .
clone size: many
V gene: TRBV9
CDR3 protein: CASSVGGHTEAFF
CDR3 DNA: TGTGCCAGCAGCGTAGGAGGGCACACTGAAGCTTTCTTT

J gene: TRBJ1-2
D gene: TRBD1
clone size: many
V gene: TRBV28
CDR3 protein: CASSLTGGTHGYTF
CDR3 DNA: TGTGCCAGCAGTTTGACAGGGGGAACCCATGGCTACACCTTC

J gene: TRBJ2-2
D gene: .
clone size: .
V gene: TRBV4-2
CDR3 protein: CASRNNYEGELFF
CDR3 DNA: TGTGCCAGCCGAAACAATTACGAGGGGGAGCTGTTTTTT

J gene: TRBJ1-1
D gene: .
clone size: many
V gene: TRBV5-1
CDR3 protein: CASSSEGPAEGTEAFF
CDR3 DNA: TGCGCCAGCAGCTCCGAGGGCCCAGCTGAGGGAACTGAAGCTTTCTTT

J gene: TRBJ2-7
D gene: TRBD1
clone size: many
V gene: TRBV6-2/TRBV6-3
CDR3 protein: CASSFFPGQVPYEQYF
CDR3 DNA: TGTGCCAGCAGTTTCTTCCCGGGACAGGTGCCCTACGAGCAGTACTTC

J gene: TRBJ2-5
D gene: .
clone size: many
V gene: TRBV18
CDR3 protein: CASSPSMRDQETQYF
CDR3 DNA: TGTGCCAGCTCACCGTCGATGAGGGATCAAGAGACCCAGTACTTC

J gene: TRBJ2-7
D gene: TRBD1
clone size: .
V gene: TRBV12-3/TRBV12-4
CDR3 protein: CASRRDSSSYEQYF
CDR3 DNA: TGTGCCAGCAGACGGGACAGCTCCTCCTACGAGCAGTACTTC